Below, one TCR beta chain is given with its context. This clonotype has at least ten counts. No cognate antigen has been identified for it. Within one base of it there is no much larger clone, and no base qualities were kept. For a library built for alpha chains, this beta chain is a stray read; little rests on its size. The receptor library was made with 5' RACE. Instrument used: NextSeq 500. In the TCR library protocol, a unique molecular identifier was attached to each TCR cDNA molecule so that PCR and sequencing errors could be corrected. The authors processed their data as follows. Decombinator tools were used for TCR identification, UMI-based error correction and CDR3 extraction. Expanded TCRs were defined as those above a frequency of 2 per 1,000, corresponding to the top 1% of the tumor frequency distribution. Rényi diversity was computed with the R vegan package after subsampling each repertoire 100 times to 5,000 TCRs. CDR3 similarity networks were built from amino acid triplet string-kernel similarity, with CDR3s being connected when pairwise similarity was above 0.82. TCRdb reworked the public reads: Q25 trimming with fastp, MiXCR clone assembly, productive beta chains retained. Every distinct CDR3 protein forms one entry, paired with its most common genes and DNA. The V and J calls were not made by the authors but by TCRdb's processing. The sample table shows under 10,000 distinct CDR3 sequences, and approximately 5% are seen once. Approximately 28% of the sample comes from the top ten.

This specimen's time point label, interpreted: sample taken at primary tumor resection. TCR sequencing used whole RNA extracted from tumor and nontumor lung tissue, or from cryopreserved PBMC samples, without cell sorting. Samples were obtained from 72 patients with early-stage, untreated non-small cell lung cancer from the lung TRACERx cohort. Only patients with enough RNA available from two or more tumor regions were chosen for TCR sequencing. The data were obtained in a study of spatial heterogeneity in lung cancer (dated by TCRdb to the late 2010s). In terms of the full investigation: Beta-chain transcripts were consistently detected in greater numbers than alpha-chain transcripts, which likely reflects a higher abundance of beta-chain transcripts. In the raw uncorrected reads, each unique combination of TCR and UMI appeared on average more than ten times. In non-small cell lung cancer, the study quantitatively compared TCR alpha and beta repertoires across several tumor regions, matched nontumor lung, and blood. Nonsynonymous mutation counts, determined by whole-exome sequencing of tumor tissue, were related to features of the TCR repertoire. At surgery, both alpha and beta chains were TCR-sequenced in 200 to 250 tumor regions, about 61 matched nontumor lung samples and a few dozen PBMC samples. Overall study outcomes, separate from this receptor: Ubiquitous expanded tumor TCRs were detected in blood more often at tumor resection than at routine follow-up. Confirming at a functional level the hypothesis that regional TCRs recognize regional mutations was considered to require additional single-cell paired TCR alpha and beta sequencing.

The CDR3 numbers 15 residues from cysteine through phenylalanine. The kept DNA is CDR3 alone, 45 bases in frame from the first base. The germline V gene supplies CDR1 SGHRS and CDR2 YFSETQ. V loses 3 bases, J loses 5 bases, and the germline ends lie 15 bases apart. The V and J genes are TRBV5-1 and TRBJ2-1, with TRBD2 as a weak D call on 7 bases. This sequence originates from a male donor with early-stage non-small cell lung cancer. Sample: PBMCs, taken at surgery. The CDR3 has the sequence CASSWGGGSNNEQFF. In nucleotide form, the sequence is TGCGCCAGCAGCTGGGGAGGGGGATCCAACAATGAGCAGTTCTTC.